The source of this T cell receptor (beta chain) is a study of metastatic and nonmetastatic thyroid tumors. On the study more broadly: The authors compared repertoires across blood and tumor or nodule tissue from malignant and benign thyroid patients.

Original data processing: Construction of a distant-metastasis classifier for papillary thyroid cancer relied on CDR3 differences across clinicopathological groups. TCRdb recomputed clones from the PCR reads via MiXCR. TCRdb, rather than the study authors, made the V and J calls. The sample lists 35,000 to 50,000 clones, roughly 12% occurring once. V was shortened by 4 bases and J by 6 bases, with 12 bases between the two germline ends. This CDR3 is built from 13 residues. All patients were untreated before thyroid surgery. This clone is labeled medium-sized. The specimen sequenced was blood. The V gene is TRBV12-3 or TRBV12-4, the J gene TRBJ1-2, with D hard to call. The TCR was taken from a female donor with papillary thyroid cancer or a benign thyroid nodule (not recorded which). Some clones in this sample may be carry-over from other donors' samples. CDR3 protein: CASSYGRYDGYTF. Here the CDR3 DNA reads TGTGCCAGCAGTTACGGACGGTACGATGGCTACACCTTC.